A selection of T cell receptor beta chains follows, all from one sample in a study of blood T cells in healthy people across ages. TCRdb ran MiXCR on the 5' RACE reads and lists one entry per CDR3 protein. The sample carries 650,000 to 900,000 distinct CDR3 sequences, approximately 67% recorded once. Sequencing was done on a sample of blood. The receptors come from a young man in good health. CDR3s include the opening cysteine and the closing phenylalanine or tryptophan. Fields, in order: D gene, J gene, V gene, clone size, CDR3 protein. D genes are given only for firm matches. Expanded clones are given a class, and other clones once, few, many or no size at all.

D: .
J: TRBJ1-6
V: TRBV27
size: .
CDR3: CASSASGSSYNSPLHF

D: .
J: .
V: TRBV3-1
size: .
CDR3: CASSQGISYEQYF

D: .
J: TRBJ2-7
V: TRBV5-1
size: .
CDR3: CASSSRQGLYEQYF

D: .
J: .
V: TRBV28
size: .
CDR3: CASSPHGLYEQYF

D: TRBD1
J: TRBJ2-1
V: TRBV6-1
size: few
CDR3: CASSLVHDAGGASNEQFF

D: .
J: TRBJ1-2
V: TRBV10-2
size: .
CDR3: CASTENPGANYGYTF

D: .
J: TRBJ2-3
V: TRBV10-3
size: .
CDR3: CAISEGTTDTQYF

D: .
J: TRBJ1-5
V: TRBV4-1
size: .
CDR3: CASSLREMRQPQHF

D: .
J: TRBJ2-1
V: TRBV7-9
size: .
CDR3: CASSWERANEQFF

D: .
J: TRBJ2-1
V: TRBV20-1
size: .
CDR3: CSARVGNFPSHEQFF

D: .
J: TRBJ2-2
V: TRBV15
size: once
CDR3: CATSIGRTGELFF

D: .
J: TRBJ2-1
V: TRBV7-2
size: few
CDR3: CASSLGGGGHKEQFF

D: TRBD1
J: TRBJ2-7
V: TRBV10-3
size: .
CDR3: CAISGQGGAYEQYF

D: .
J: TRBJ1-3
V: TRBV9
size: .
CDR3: CASSVGTHSGNTIYF

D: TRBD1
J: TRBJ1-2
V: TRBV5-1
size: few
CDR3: CASSPQTGTHGYTF

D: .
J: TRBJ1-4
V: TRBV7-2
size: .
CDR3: CASSLNRVSNEKLFF

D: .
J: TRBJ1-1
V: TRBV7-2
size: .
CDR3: CASSSGWGATEAFF

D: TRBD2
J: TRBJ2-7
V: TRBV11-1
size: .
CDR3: CASSLGLAGSEQYF

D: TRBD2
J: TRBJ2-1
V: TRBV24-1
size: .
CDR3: CATSDAGGVYNEQFF

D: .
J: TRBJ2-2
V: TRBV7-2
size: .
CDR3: CASSLGRGANTGEPFF

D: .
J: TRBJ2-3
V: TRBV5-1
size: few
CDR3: CASRRGTDTQYF

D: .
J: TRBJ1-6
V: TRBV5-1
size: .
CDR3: CASSRGRWDSPLHF

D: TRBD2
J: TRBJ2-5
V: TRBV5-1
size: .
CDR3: CASRLAGGQETQYF

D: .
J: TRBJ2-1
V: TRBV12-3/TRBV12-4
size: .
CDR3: CASSLGEETQFF

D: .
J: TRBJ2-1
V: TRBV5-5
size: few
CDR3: CASSVTSGTEQFF

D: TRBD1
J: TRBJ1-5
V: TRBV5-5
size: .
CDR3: CASSQGEYSNQPQHF

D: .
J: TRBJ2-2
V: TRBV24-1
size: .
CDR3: CATSALTGSNTGELFF

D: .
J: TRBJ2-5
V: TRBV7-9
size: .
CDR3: CASSLVGGGVFKTQYF

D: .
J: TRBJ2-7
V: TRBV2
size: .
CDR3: CASSEAGGASYEQYF

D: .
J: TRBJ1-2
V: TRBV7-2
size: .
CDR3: CASSLTLTTFYGYTF

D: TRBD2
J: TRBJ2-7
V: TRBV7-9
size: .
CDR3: CASSSTGGGYEQYF

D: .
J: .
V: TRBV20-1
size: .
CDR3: CSASVAPDVETQYF

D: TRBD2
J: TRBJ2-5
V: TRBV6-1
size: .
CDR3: CASSERTSGRVGTQYF

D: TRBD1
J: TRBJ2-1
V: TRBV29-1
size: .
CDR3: CSVPGTGAPGEQFF

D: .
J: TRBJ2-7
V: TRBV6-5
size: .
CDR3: CASREQGKWVGEQYF

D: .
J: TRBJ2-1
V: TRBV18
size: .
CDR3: CTSSPQTRSYNEQFF

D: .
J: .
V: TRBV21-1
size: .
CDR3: CASSSERGGSYEQYF

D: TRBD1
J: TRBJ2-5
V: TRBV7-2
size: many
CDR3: CASRQGFSGETQYF

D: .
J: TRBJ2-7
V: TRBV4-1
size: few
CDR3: CASSQVGENYEQYF

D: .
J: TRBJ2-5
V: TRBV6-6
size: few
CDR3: CASSPLTSIRQKTQYF

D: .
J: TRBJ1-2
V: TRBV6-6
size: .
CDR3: CASSYPQRSSGYTF

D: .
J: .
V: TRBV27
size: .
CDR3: CASSSGWSEQYF

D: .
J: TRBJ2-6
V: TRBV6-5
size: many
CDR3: CASSYSGSGANVLTF

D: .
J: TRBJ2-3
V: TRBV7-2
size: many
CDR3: CASSSGRVKYF

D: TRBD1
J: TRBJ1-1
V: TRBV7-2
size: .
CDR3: CASSVRDSYTEAFF